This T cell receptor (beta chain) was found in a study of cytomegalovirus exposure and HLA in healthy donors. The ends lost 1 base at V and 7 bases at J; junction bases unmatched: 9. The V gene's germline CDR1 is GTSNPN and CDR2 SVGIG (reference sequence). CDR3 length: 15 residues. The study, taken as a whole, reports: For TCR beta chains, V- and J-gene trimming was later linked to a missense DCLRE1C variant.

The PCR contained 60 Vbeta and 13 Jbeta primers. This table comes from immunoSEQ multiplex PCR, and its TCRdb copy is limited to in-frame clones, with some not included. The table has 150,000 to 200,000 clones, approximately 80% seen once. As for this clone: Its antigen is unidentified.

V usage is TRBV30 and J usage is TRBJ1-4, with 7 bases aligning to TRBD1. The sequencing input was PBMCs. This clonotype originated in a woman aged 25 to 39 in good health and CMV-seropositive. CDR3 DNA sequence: TGTGCCTGGAGTGCCTCGACAGGGAGAGGTGAAAAACTGTTTTTT. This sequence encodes CAWSASTGRGEKLFF.